This TCR beta chain derives from a study of liver allograft versus peripheral blood T cells. Study in general: Graft-liver T cell receptor repertoires were compared against recipient peripheral blood repertoires.

With regard to this clonotype: What it binds is unknown.

Overall study results and limits: Differences were reported between the T cell receptor repertoires inside liver allografts and those that were detected in peripheral blood.

V was cut by 7 bases and J by 0 bases, with 13 bases left in between. Germline CDR1 is MNHNY and CDR2 is SVGAGI (reference sequence). This CDR3 has 15 amino acids. TCRdb reprocessed the reads via MiXCR and lists one record per CDR3 protein. Of 13,000 or so distinct CDR3 sequences listed, 15% to 20% were seen once; the top ten hold less than 15%. The J gene is TRBJ1-5, the V gene TRBV6-6; D is uncertain. The clonotype comes from a human patient who had a liver transplant. T cells may partly derive from the graft donor. The CDR3 reads CASINGGYSNQPQHF. The CDR3 DNA follows: TGTGCCAGCATAAATGGCGGGTATAGCAATCAGCCCCAGCATTTT.